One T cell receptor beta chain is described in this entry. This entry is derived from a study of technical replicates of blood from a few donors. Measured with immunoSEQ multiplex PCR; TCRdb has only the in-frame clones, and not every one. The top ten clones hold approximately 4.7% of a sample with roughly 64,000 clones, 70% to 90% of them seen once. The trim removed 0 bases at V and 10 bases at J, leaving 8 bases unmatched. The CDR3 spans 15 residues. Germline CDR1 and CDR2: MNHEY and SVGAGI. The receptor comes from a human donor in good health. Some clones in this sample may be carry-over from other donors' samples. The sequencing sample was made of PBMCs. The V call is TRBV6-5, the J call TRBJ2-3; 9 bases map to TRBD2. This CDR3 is CASSYSTPAGGAQYF. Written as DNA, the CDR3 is TGTGCCAGCAGTTACTCGACCCCAGCGGGAGGCGCGCAGTATTTT.